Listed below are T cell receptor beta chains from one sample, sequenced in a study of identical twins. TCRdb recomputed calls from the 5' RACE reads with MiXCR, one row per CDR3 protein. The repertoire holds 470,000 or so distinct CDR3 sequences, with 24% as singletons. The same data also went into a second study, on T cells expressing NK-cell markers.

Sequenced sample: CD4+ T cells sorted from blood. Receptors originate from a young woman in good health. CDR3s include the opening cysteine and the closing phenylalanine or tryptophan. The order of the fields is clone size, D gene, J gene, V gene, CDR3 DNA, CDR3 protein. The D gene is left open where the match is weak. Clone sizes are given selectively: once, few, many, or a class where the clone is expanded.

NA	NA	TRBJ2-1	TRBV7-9	TGTGCCAGCACCTCCCCGGAGGAGCACGTCGGCAATGAGCAGTTCTTC	CASTSPEEHVGNEQFF
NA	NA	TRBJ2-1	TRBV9	TGTGCCAGCAGCGTAGGTGAGGGGCGTGGGAATGAGCAGTTCTTC	CASSVGEGRGNEQFF
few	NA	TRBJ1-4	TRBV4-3	TGCGCCAGCAGCCAGGGGCACGGGGGAGCTAATGAAAAACTGTTTTTT	CASSQGHGGANEKLFF
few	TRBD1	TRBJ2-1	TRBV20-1	TGCAGCCAAGGGGGAGGGACAGGGGTAAATGAGCAGTTCTTC	CSQGGGTGVNEQFF
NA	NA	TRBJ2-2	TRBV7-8	TGTGCCAGCAGCTTAGCGCGGGAAGGCTACGGGGAGCTGTTTTTT	CASSLAREGYGELFF
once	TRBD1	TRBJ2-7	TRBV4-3	TGCGCCAGCAGCCAAGATAGGCCAGGGGGATACTACGAGCAGTACTTC	CASSQDRPGGYYEQYF
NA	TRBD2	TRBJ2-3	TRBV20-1	TGCAGTGCTAGGTCCGCTGGCGGGGGAGCAGATACGCAGTATTTT	CSARSAGGGADTQYF
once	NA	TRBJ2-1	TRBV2	TGTGCCAGCAGTGCGGAAAGGGCAGCCTACAATGAGCAGTTCTTC	CASSAERAAYNEQFF
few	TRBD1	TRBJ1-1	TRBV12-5	TGTGCTAGTGGTGCAACCACGGACAGGGAAGCTTTCTTT	CASGATTDREAFF
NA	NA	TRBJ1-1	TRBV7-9	TGTGCCAGCAGCTTAGTTTCCGGGTCTGCTTTCTTT	CASSLVSGSAFF
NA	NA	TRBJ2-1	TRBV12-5	TGTGCTAGTGCCCCTCTGGGTTTTTCGAGCTCCTACAATGAGCAGTTCTTC	CASAPLGFSSSYNEQFF
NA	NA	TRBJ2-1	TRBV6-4	TGTGCCAGCTCCGCTTGGGGGGGCCGGGATGAGCAGTTCTTC	CASSAWGGRDEQFF
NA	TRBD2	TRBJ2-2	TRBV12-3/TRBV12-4	TGTGCCAGCAGTTCCGCTAGCGGGGGGGCCTCCGGGGAGCTGTTTTTT	CASSSASGGASGELFF
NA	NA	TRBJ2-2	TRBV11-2	TGTGCCAGCAGCTCCCGAGCTTTTGGACGGTGGAACACCGGGGAGCTGTTTTTT	CASSSRAFGRWNTGELFF
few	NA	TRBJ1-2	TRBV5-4	TGTGCCAGCAGCTTCCACGAGTCCTACACCTTC	CASSFHESYTF
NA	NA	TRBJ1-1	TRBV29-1	TGCAGCGTTGTGGGCAGGGGAGGTAGGACTGAAGCTTTCTTT	CSVVGRGGRTEAFF
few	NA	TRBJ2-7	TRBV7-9	TGTGCCAGCAGCTCTGGACGGAATACCTACGAGCAGTACTTC	CASSSGRNTYEQYF
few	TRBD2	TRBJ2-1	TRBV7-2	TGTGCCAGCAGCCCGGGACTACAATACAATGAGCAGTTCTTC	CASSPGLQYNEQFF
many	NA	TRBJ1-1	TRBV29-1	TGCAGCGGGATGAACACTGAAGCTTTCTTT	CSGMNTEAFF
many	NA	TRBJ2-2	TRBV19	TGTGCCAGTAAAGAGGTGAACACCGGGGAGCTGTTTTTT	CASKEVNTGELFF
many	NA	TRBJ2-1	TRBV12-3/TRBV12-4	TGTGCCAGCAGTCTTACAGGGTTTGAGCAGTTCTTC	CASSLTGFEQFF
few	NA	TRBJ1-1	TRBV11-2	TGTGCCAGCAGCCCCACCGGGGATTGGATCACTGAAGCTTTCTTT	CASSPTGDWITEAFF
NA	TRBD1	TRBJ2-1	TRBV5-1	TGCGCCAGCAGCTTATACAGGGGCGGAGAGTTCTTC	CASSLYRGGEFF
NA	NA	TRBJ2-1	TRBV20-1	TGCAGTGCGTGGTACGGGGGCGATGAGCAGTTCTTC	CSAWYGGDEQFF
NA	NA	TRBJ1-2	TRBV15	TGTGCCACCAGCAGAGGTGACAGGAACTATGGCTACACCTTC	CATSRGDRNYGYTF
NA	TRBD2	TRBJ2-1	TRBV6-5	TGTGCCAGCAGTTATATAGCTAGCGGATACAATGAGCAGTTCTTC	CASSYIASGYNEQFF
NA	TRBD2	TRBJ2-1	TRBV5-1	TGCGCCAGCAGGCTAGCGGCGGGTGGAGGGTACAATGAGCAGTTCTTC	CASRLAAGGGYNEQFF
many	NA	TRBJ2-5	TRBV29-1	TGCAGCGCCCCGTCCTGGTCACTCCAAGAGACCCAGTACTTC	CSAPSWSLQETQYF
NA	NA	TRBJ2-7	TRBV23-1	TGCGCCAGCAGACGAATCCCTACAGGGTTCAGCTCCTACGAGCAGTACTTC	CASRRIPTGFSSYEQYF
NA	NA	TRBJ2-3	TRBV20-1	TGCAGTGCTAGGTGGCAGGGGACTTCAGATACGCAGTATTTT	CSARWQGTSDTQYF
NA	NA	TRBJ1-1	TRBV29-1	TGCAGCGCCCACGGACGCGACACTGAAGCTTTCTTT	CSAHGRDTEAFF
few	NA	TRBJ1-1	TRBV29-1	TGCAGCGTTGACAGGTCCACTGAAGCTTTCTTT	CSVDRSTEAFF
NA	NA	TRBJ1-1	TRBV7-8	TGTGCCAGCAGCTTAGAAGGCTACGGGGGCAAAGCTTTCTTT	CASSLEGYGGKAFF
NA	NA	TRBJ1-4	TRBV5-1	TGCGCCAGCAGTCGGGCCGGGACGCAGGACGAAAAACTGTTTTTT	CASSRAGTQDEKLFF
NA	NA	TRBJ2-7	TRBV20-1	TGCAGTGCTCCGACACCCGCATTAGGCTACGAGCAGTACTTC	CSAPTPALGYEQYF
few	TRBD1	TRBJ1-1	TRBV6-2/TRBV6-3	TGTGCCAGCAGGAACCGGGACAGGGGAACTGAAGCTTTCTTT	CASRNRDRGTEAFF
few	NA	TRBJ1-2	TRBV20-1	TGCAGTGCTAGAGATAGACGGATGGGCGGCTACACCTTC	CSARDRRMGGYTF
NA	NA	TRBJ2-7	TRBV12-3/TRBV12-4	TGTGCCAGCAGCCGGCAGGCACCCGGCGAGCAGTACTTC	CASSRQAPGEQYF
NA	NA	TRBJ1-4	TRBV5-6	TGTGCCAGCAGCTTCAGGGAGGGTATTGAAAAACTGTTTTTT	CASSFREGIEKLFF
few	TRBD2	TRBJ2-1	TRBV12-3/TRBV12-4	TGTGCCAGCAGGCGCACTAGCGGCAGCTCCTACAATGAGCAGTTCTTC	CASRRTSGSSYNEQFF
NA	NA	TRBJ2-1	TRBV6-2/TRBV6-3	TGTGCCAGCAGTTACACCGGAGCTCCGTCCTACAATGAGCAGTTCTTC	CASSYTGAPSYNEQFF
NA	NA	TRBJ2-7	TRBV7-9	TGTGCCAGCTCCGGTCTGGTGACCGAGCAGTACTTC	CASSGLVTEQYF
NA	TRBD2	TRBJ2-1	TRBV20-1	TGCAGTGCTAAGAGCGGGATTGAGAATGAGCAGTTCTTC	CSAKSGIENEQFF
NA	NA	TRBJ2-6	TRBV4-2	TGTGCCAGCAGCCCCGGTTTTGGGGCTGCTCTTCGAATAGTTTCTGGGGCCAACGTCCTGACTTTC	CASSPGFGAALRIVSGANVLTF
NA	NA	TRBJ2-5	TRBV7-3	TGTGCCAGCAGCACCTCTAGGGAGGCGACCCAGTACTTC	CASSTSREATQYF
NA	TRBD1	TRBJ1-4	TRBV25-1	TGTGCCAGCAGTCCGACAGGGCGTAATGAAAAACTGTTTTTT	CASSPTGRNEKLFF
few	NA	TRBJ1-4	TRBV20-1	TGCAGTGCTAGAGGCCCGGGGGCCGAAGGTGAAAAACTGTTTTTT	CSARGPGAEGEKLFF
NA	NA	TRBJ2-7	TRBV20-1	TGCAGTTCCACAAGCTCCTTTTTCTCCGAGCAGTACTTC	CSSTSSFFSEQYF
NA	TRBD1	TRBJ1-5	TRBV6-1	TGTGCCAGCAGTATGAGACAGGGCGGATTAATTAAGCCCCAGCATTTT	CASSMRQGGLIKPQHF
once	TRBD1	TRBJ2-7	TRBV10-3	TGTGCCATCAGCACCACAGGGGGCGCGGAGCAGTACTTC	CAISTTGGAEQYF
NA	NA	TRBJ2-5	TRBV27	TGTGCCAGCAGTCCTCTGACTGGGGCTTACGGGACCCAGTACTTC	CASSPLTGAYGTQYF
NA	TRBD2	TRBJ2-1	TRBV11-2	TGTGCCAGCAGCTTAGTGGCACTAGCGGGAGACGGTGAGCAGTTCTTC	CASSLVALAGDGEQFF
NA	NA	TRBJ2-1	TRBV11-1	TGTGCCAGCAGCTCAAGGAAGGGGGAAATTTACTCCTACAATGAGCAGTTCTTC	CASSSRKGEIYSYNEQFF
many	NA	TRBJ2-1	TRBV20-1	TGCAGTGCTAACCGGGACCCGTACAATGAGCAGTTCTTC	CSANRDPYNEQFF
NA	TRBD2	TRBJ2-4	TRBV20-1	TGCAGTGCGAAAACTAGCGGGGGGGCCATAGACATTCAGTACTTC	CSAKTSGGAIDIQYF
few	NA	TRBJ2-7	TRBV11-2	TGTGCCAGCAGCTTAGCATGGGGATCCTACGAGCAGTACTTC	CASSLAWGSYEQYF
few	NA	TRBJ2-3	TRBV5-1	TGCGCCAGCAGCTTGGAAAGGGCCCAAGATACGCAGTATTTT	CASSLERAQDTQYF
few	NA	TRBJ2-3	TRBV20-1	TGCAGTGCTAGTAGCAGCGGGAGCACAGATACGCAGTATTTT	CSASSSGSTDTQYF
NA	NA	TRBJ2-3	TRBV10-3	TGTGCCATCAGTGATGTGGGGGGCAGGGATACGCAGTATTTT	CAISDVGGRDTQYF
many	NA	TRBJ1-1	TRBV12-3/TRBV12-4	TGTGCCAGCAGGTTTCGTCGGGGTAACACTGAAGCTTTCTTT	CASRFRRGNTEAFF